These T cell receptor beta chains were read from a single sample in a study of blood T cell repertoires in COVID-19. Using immunoSEQ multiplex PCR, the repertoire was profiled, and TCRdb retains in-frame clones only, with some absent. The table includes 210,000 or so clones, less than 90% detected once. The sample was PBMCs or T cells enriched from blood (not recorded which). These receptor sequences come from a woman in her fifties or sixties in a cohort exposed to, infected with or recovered from COVID-19 (not recorded which). Each CDR3 is given with its conserved first and last residue. A D gene is named only where the DNA matches it firmly. The size entry is marked missing in some rows and otherwise reads once, few, many or a size class.

>TRBV19|-|TRBD1|TRBJ1-2
TGTGCCAGTAGTCCCAGGGACAGGGGCTATGGCTACACCTTC
CASSPRDRGYGYTF
>TRBV5-1|-|-|TRBJ1-6
TGCGCCAGCAGCTCCGAGGTCGCAATCAATGGTTCACCCCTCCACTTT
CASSSEVAINGSPLHF
>TRBV9|-|-|TRBJ1-2
TGTGCCAGTACCCCGAACAGAGTGAAACTTAACTATGGCTACACCTTC
CASTPNRVKLNYGYTF
>TRBV15|-|-|TRBJ1-2
TGTGCCACCAGCAGAGATCCTTTCCCCCGTAACTATGGCTACACCTTC
CATSRDPFPRNYGYTF
>TRBV4-3|few|TRBD1|TRBJ1-6
TGCGCCAGCAGCCAAGAGGGACAGTCCCGAGCTTTAAATTCACCCCTCCACTTT
CASSQEGQSRALNSPLHF
>TRBV7-2|-|TRBD1|TRBJ1-3
TGTGCCAGCAGCTTAAGATCGGGACAGATCTCTGGAAACACCATATATTTT
CASSLRSGQISGNTIYF
>TRBV19|once|TRBD2|TRBJ2-5
TGTGCCAGTAGCCGCTATCATTCTAGCGGGGGGCTGGGTGAGACCCAGTACTTC
CASSRYHSSGGLGETQYF
>TRBV2|-|-|TRBJ1-2
TGTGCCAGCAGTGAAATGGGCTCGGAGGCGCGGAATGGCTACACCTTC
CASSEMGSEARNGYTF
>TRBV10-3|-|TRBD2|TRBJ2-1
TGTGCCATCAGCCGCACTAGCGAGTCCTACAATGAGCAGTTCTTC
CAISRTSESYNEQFF
>TRBV6-6|few|-|TRBJ2-7
TGTGCCACCGGCTGGCAGGGTGGCGAGCAGTACTTC
CATGWQGGEQYF
>TRBV10-3|-|TRBD1|TRBJ1-2
TGTGCCATCAGTGGTAAGGACAGGGGCGACGGCTACACCTTC
CAISGKDRGDGYTF
>TRBV6-2/TRBV6-3|-|TRBD1|TRBJ1-6
TGTGCCAGCAGTCGGGACAGGGAGGCCGAGGCCCACTTT
CASSRDREAEAHF
>TRBV7-9|-|TRBD1|TRBJ1-2
TGTGCCAGCAACAATGGTTGGCAGGGGGGAAACTATGGCTACACCTTC
CASNNGWQGGNYGYTF
>TRBV5-1|-|-|TRBJ2-6
TGCGCCAGCAGCGTAGGGGTTAGCTCTGGGGCCAACGTCCTGACTTTC
CASSVGVSSGANVLTF
>TRBV7-9|-|-|TRBJ1-1
TGTGCCAGCGTCGCGGGAAGAGCAGAGGCAGCTTTCTTT
CASVAGRAEAAFF
>TRBV9|-|-|TRBJ2-7
TGTGCCAGCAGCGTAGGCGACAGTAGCTCCTACGAGCAGTACTTC
CASSVGDSSSYEQYF
>TRBV19|-|TRBD2|TRBJ2-7
TGTGCCAGTAGCATCGGGGGGAGCGGCGAGCAGTACTTC
CASSIGGSGEQYF
>TRBV11-2|-|TRBD2|TRBJ2-5
TGTGCCAGCAGCGCGGGACTAGCTGAGTCGGAGACCCAGTACTTC
CASSAGLAESETQYF
>TRBV27|-|-|TRBJ2-1
TGTGCCAGCAGTCTCAATTCCGTGAGCTCCTACAATGAGCAGTTCTTC
CASSLNSVSSYNEQFF
>TRBV21-1|once|-|TRBJ1-6
TGTGCCAGCAGCAAGGGGGGGTTTGGTTGGTCCTATAATTCACCCCTCCACTTT
CASSKGGFGWSYNSPLHF
>TRBV7-8|once|TRBD1|TRBJ1-4
TGTGCCAGCAGCTTAGTTGATTACAGGGGGCTTGAAAAACTGTTTTTT
CASSLVDYRGLEKLFF
>TRBV6-5|-|-|TRBJ1-5
TGTGCCAGCAGTTACTCCCCATCCAGCAATCAGCCCCAGCATTTT
CASSYSPSSNQPQHF
>TRBV6-5|-|TRBD1|TRBJ1-3
TGTGCCAGCACCACGACAGGGATTGGAAACACCATATATTTT
CASTTTGIGNTIYF
>TRBV30|few|-|TRBJ1-1
TGTGCCTGGAGTGTAGCGGGGGGGAGCCCCTACACTGAAGCTTTCTTT
CAWSVAGGSPYTEAFF
>TRBV19|-|-|TRBJ2-2
TGTGCCAGTAGTATGGGGGACACCGCGAACACCGGGGAGCTGTTTTTT
CASSMGDTANTGELFF
>TRBV27|once|-|TRBJ1-1
TGTGCCAGCAGTTTATCGGGGAGTTACACTGAAGCTTTCTTT
CASSLSGSYTEAFF
>TRBV5-1|-|-|TRBJ1-6
TGCGCCAGCAGCTTGGGGGAGGGTAATTCACCCCTCCACTTT
CASSLGEGNSPLHF
>TRBV4-3|-|-|TRBJ2-2
TGCGCCAGCAGCCAAAAGGGGGCCGGGGAGCTGTTTTTT
CASSQKGAGELFF
>TRBV4-2|-|-|TRBJ2-2
TGTGCCAGCAGCCAAGATCCTCAGGGTGGAAACACCGGGGAGCTGTTTTTT
CASSQDPQGGNTGELFF
>TRBV7-9|-|-|TRBJ1-2
TGTGCCAGCAGCTTATCGGCCCGGACAGCGTATGGCTACACCTTC
CASSLSARTAYGYTF
>TRBV6-5|-|TRBD2|TRBJ2-7
TGTGCCAGCAGGGGGACTAGCGGGGGGAATTACGAGCAGTACTTC
CASRGTSGGNYEQYF
>TRBV19|-|-|TRBJ1-2
TGTGCCACCGAGCAGGGGATAGGCTATGGCTACACCTTC
CATEQGIGYGYTF
>TRBV6-5|-|TRBD1|TRBJ2-7
TGTGCCAGCAGTCCGGGACAGGGGATGCTCTACGAGCAGTACTTC
CASSPGQGMLYEQYF